This TCR beta chain emerged from a study of T-cell reconstitution after alpha-beta-depleted transplantation in children. Study-level points and caveats: As was reported, about two months after transplant, alpha-beta T cells came from several hundred expanded graft clones. Diversity and T-cell counts at one year after transplant derived mostly from new T cells.

Unique molecular identifiers were used in preparing the TCRbeta library. A single record per CDR3 protein comes from TCRdb applying MiXCR to the PCR reads. The sample gives roughly 400,000 distinct CDR3 sequences, approximately 41% of which show up once; 27% is in the top ten. Comment on this clonotype: Its antigen is unknown.

This TCR derives from a girl aged 2-10 years with aplastic anemia, due to receive a stem cell transplant. Sequencing was performed on PBMCs, taken before TCRalphabeta/CD19-depleted stem cell transplant.

The CDR3, as DNA: TGTGCCACCAGCAGAGAGGGGGAACCCAGGCAGCCCCAGCATTTT. This encodes CATSREGEPRQPQHF. This chain joins TRBV15 and TRBJ1-5, with D possibly being TRBD1 (5 bases). Germline CDR1 LNHNV, CDR2 YYDKDF (reference sequence). V lost 0 bases and J 7 bases, leaving 13 bases between the germline ends. This CDR3 is built from 15 residues.